The rows below give T cell receptor beta chains drawn from one sample of a study of cytomegalovirus exposure and HLA in healthy donors. The assay was immunoSEQ multiplex PCR, and TCRdb's table has in-frame clones only and misses some. The sample yields 55,000 to 80,000 clones, around 63% seen once. Sequenced: PBMCs. All receptors derive from a woman between 25 and 40 years old in good health and CMV-seronegative. The CDR3 runs from the conserved cysteine through the conserved F or W. Fields, in order: D gene, clone size, J gene, V gene, CDR3 DNA, CDR3 protein. A D gene is named only where the DNA matches it firmly. For some rows the clone size is stated as once, few or many, or as a class when expanded; others skip it.

. . TRBJ1-1 TRBV29-1 TGCAGCGTTCCCTTGGTTGGGGGGGATACTGAAGCTTTCTTT CSVPLVGGDTEAFF
TRBD2 . TRBJ2-7 TRBV5-1 TGCGCCAGCAGCTTCTCGGGGGGGGTGTACGAGCAGTACTTC CASSFSGGVYEQYF
. . TRBJ1-1 TRBV5-1 TGCGCCAGCAGCTTGGCATTCGGGGAAGCTGAAGCTTTCTTT CASSLAFGEAEAFF
TRBD1 . TRBJ1-1 TRBV9 TGTGCCAGCAGCAACCGGGACAGGGGTGCTGAAGCTTTCTTT CASSNRDRGAEAFF
. few TRBJ2-2 TRBV6-5 TGTGCCAGCACCTCGGGGGATACCGGGGAGCTGTTTTTT CASTSGDTGELFF
TRBD1 . TRBJ2-3 TRBV4-3 TGCGCCAGCAGCCCGGACAGGGACCTTACGCAGTATTTT CASSPDRDLTQYF
. . TRBJ2-5 TRBV6-6 TGTGCCAGCACCCCGGACAGGGAGGGGGCCCAGTACTTC CASTPDREGAQYF
. . TRBJ2-1 TRBV9 TGTGCCAGCAGCCCAAGTACAGGGCAGTCGTACAATGAGCAGTTCTTC CASSPSTGQSYNEQFF
TRBD1 . TRBJ1-4 TRBV30 TGTGCCTGGCGACGACAGGGGGGGGAAAAACTGTTTTTT CAWRRQGGEKLFF
. . TRBJ1-3 TRBV7-8 TGTGCCAGCAGCTTACCCTCCTCTGGAAACACCATATATTTT CASSLPSSGNTIYF
. . TRBJ2-1 TRBV9 TGTGCCAGCAGCGTAGTTGGCAAGGGGGAATACAATGAGCAGTTCTTC CASSVVGKGEYNEQFF
TRBD1 . TRBJ2-1 TRBV19 TGTGCCAGTAGTATGCGGGACAGGGCCTACAATGAGCAGTTCTTC CASSMRDRAYNEQFF
. many TRBJ1-5 TRBV28 TGTGCCAGCAGTTCCTCCGGACAGCTATTTCATTTT CASSSSGQLFHF
TRBD1 many TRBJ2-7 TRBV6-1 TGTGCCAGCAGTGAATTCAGGGGGCCCGGAGGAGAGCAGTACTTC CASSEFRGPGGEQYF
. . TRBJ2-2 TRBV7-8 TGTGCCAGCAGCTTACCGGCCGGGGAGCTGTTTTTT CASSLPAGELFF
. . TRBJ1-1 TRBV6-6 TGTGCCAGCAGTTACCCCGGGGGGGGAGAAACTGAAGCTTTCTTT CASSYPGGGETEAFF
. once TRBJ1-1 TRBV29-1 TGCAGCGTGAGGACAAAGAACACTGAAGCTTTCTTT CSVRTKNTEAFF
. medium-sized TRBJ1-1 TRBV6-5 TGTGCCAGCAGTGGAGGGACGCGAGGCACTGAAGCTTTCTTT CASSGGTRGTEAFF
TRBD2 . TRBJ2-5 TRBV11-3 TGTGCCAGCAGCTTAGTAACAGCGGGGGGGCTAGAGACCCAGTACTTC CASSLVTAGGLETQYF
. . TRBJ1-1 TRBV6-1 TGTGCCAGCAGTGAACAGGGGCGCACTGAAGCTTTCTTT CASSEQGRTEAFF
. . TRBJ2-1 TRBV18 TGTGCCAGCTCACCCCACGGGACTCTTAACAATGAGCAGTTCTTC CASSPHGTLNNEQFF
. . TRBJ1-6 TRBV6-1 TGTGCCAGCAGTAGCCCGGGGGTGAATAATTCACCCCTCCACTTT CASSSPGVNNSPLHF
. few TRBJ1-4 TRBV4-1 TGCGCCAGCAGCCAAGGGGAGAGAGGTGAAAAACTGTTTTTT CASSQGERGEKLFF
TRBD1 few TRBJ2-7 TRBV7-9 TGTGCCAGCAGCTTAGGGGACAGGGCCCTCGCGTACTTC CASSLGDRALAYF
. . TRBJ1-5 TRBV11-2 TGTGCCAGCAGCTTCCAGGAAAATCAGCCCCAGCATTTT CASSFQENQPQHF
. . TRBJ2-1 TRBV7-6 TGTGCCAGCAGCCCCCAAGTTTGGGGGGGCCGAAATGAGCAGTTCTTC CASSPQVWGGRNEQFF
. . TRBJ1-2 TRBV2 TGTGCCAGCACCCCAACGGGTCGAGCTAACTATGGCTACACCTTC CASTPTGRANYGYTF
TRBD2 . TRBJ2-1 TRBV29-1 TGCAGCGTTGATGGGACTAGCGTCTACAATGAGCAGTTCTTC CSVDGTSVYNEQFF
TRBD1 medium-sized TRBJ1-2 TRBV6-1 TGTGCCAGCAGTCCTATCGGACAGGGTGATGGCTACACCTTC CASSPIGQGDGYTF
. . TRBJ1-2 TRBV30 TGTGCCTGGAGTACTTGGATAGGGGAGGGACGCTATGGCTACACCTTC CAWSTWIGEGRYGYTF
. . TRBJ2-6 TRBV21-1 TGTGCCAGCAGCAAAGATGGGAGGGGAGGAGGTGGGGCCAACGTCCTGACTTTC CASSKDGRGGGGANVLTF
TRBD1 few TRBJ2-7 TRBV5-8 TGTGCCAGCAACCTTCGACAGGGACGGGACGAGCAGTACTTC CASNLRQGRDEQYF
. . TRBJ1-3 TRBV6-5 TGTGCCAGCAGTTACTCGATGGCAGGGGCTGGAAACACCATATATTTT CASSYSMAGAGNTIYF
. . TRBJ1-2 TRBV6-5 TGTGCCAGCAGTGAAAGACAGCTCCAAGGTGGCTACACCTTC CASSERQLQGGYTF
TRBD2 . TRBJ2-3 TRBV7-8 TGTGCCAGCAGCTCCATAGCGGGGGGCCTGTCAGGCCCAGATACGCAGTATTTT CASSSIAGGLSGPDTQYF
. . TRBJ2-7 TRBV7-2 TGTGCCAGCAGCTTAGGGTCGGGTCCCTACGAGCAGTACTTC CASSLGSGPYEQYF
TRBD1 . TRBJ2-1 TRBV11-2 TGTGCCAGCACCTCCTGGGACAGAAAGAATGAGCAGTTCTTC CASTSWDRKNEQFF
. many TRBJ1-6 TRBV5-1 TGCGCCAGCAGACAGACGTATAATTCACCCCTCCACTTT CASRQTYNSPLHF
. . TRBJ1-3 TRBV9 TGTGCCAGCAGCCCATGGGGGGACTCTGGAAACACCATATATTTT CASSPWGDSGNTIYF
. few TRBJ1-3 TRBV19 TGTGCCAGTAGTACTACAGGGTTCACTGGAAACACCATATATTTT CASSTTGFTGNTIYF
. . TRBJ2-3 TRBV5-1 TGCGCCAGCAGCTTGGGGGGGACTAGCACAGATACGCAGTATTTT CASSLGGTSTDTQYF